The clone carrying this TCR beta chain was observed a handful of times. What it recognizes is unknown. The entry originates in a study of cytotoxic CD8 clonotypes in ibrutinib-treated CLL. Study in general: The taking of response samples occurred after a median 12 months of treatment, with a range of 6 to 36. General observations from the study: Contraction or stability on treatment was seen for public clonotypes, which were uncommon. There were differences in sampling times between sustained-remission and progressing patients.

Assay: immunoSEQ multiplex PCR; the TCRdb copy retains only in-frame clones and omits some. The table lists about 200,000 clones, about four fifths of them singletons. CDR3 length equals 13 residues. CDR1 and CDR2 (germline): SGDLS, YYNGEE. V was cut by 0 bases and J by 5 bases, with 8 bases left in between. The sequence was obtained from a human donor with chronic lymphocytic leukemia. The input for sequencing was PBMCs, taken after 12 months of ibrutinib treatment. This chain connects TRBV9 to TRBJ1-2; possible D gene TRBD1, 5 bases. Here the CDR3 DNA reads TGTGCCAGCAGCGTAGAGTGGGGGTATGGCTACACCTTC. Translated, it gives CASSVEWGYGYTF. Together with reference TRBV9 and TRBJ1-2, the CDR3 gives the full variable domain: DSGVTQTPKHLITATGQRVTLRCSPRSGDLSVYWYQQSLDQGLQFLIQYYNGEERAKGNILERFSAQQFPDLHSELNLSSLELGDSALYFCASSVEWGYGYTFGSGTRLTVV.